This passage covers 27 T cell receptor beta chains from one sample sequenced in a study of T cell responses to AZD1222 COVID-19 vaccine. Some clones are missing from TCRdb's copy, which holds only in-frame ones; the method was immunoSEQ multiplex PCR. The sample holds some 250,000 clones, approximately 94% seen once. The material was peripheral blood, obtained 28 days after the second AZD1222 dose. These receptors originate from an adult who received the AZD1222 COVID-19 vaccine.

The CDR3 region is CASRPFSGNTIYF. DNA of the CDR3: TGTGCCAGCAGACCCTTCTCTGGAAACACCATATATTTT. J is TRBJ1-3 and V is TRBV5-6; D not resolved. The germline V gene has CDR1 SGHDT and CDR2 YYEEEE. The CDR3 sequence is 13 residues long. The V gene lost 5 bases and the J gene lost 0 bases, with 6 bases spanning the gap. Full variable domain (rest looked up from reference TRBV5-6 and TRBJ1-3): DAGVTQSPTHLIKTRGQQVTLRCSPKSGHDTVSWYQQALGQGPQFIFQYYEEEERQRGNFPDRFSGHQFPNYSSELNVNALLLGDSALYLCASRPFSGNTIYFGEGSWLTVV.

This sequence joins TRBV29-1 and TRBJ2-1; TRBD2 aligns across 9 bases. Germline V gives CDR1 SQVTM, CDR2 ANQGSEA. V dropped 6 bases and J dropped 7; count of bases not matched to a gene: 10. The CDR3 is 14 amino acids. CDR3 loop: CSVERGVQKNEQFF. CDR3 bases: TGCAGCGTAGAGCGGGGGGTTCAGAAGAATGAGCAGTTCTTC.

V usage is TRBV5-6 and J usage is TRBJ2-2, with D unclear. Deletions cut 2 bases from V and 6 bases from J, with 8 bases between. The CDR3 spans 13 residues. CDR1 and CDR2 from the germline V gene are SGHDT and YYEEEE. As DNA, the CDR3 is TGTGCCAGCAGCTTTAAGGTCCCCGGGGAGCTGTTTTTT. It is translated as CASSFKVPGELFF.

Here the CDR3 reads CASGEVGNTIYF. CDR3 sequence (DNA): TGTGCCAGCGGAGAAGTAGGAAACACCATATATTTT. The chain carries TRBV28 and TRBJ1-3; D gene ambiguous. Trimming cost V 8 bases and J 4 bases, with 9 bases left between them. The CDR3 has 12 residues. Germline assignment: CDR1 MDHEN and CDR2 SYDVKM.

The V call is TRBV4-3, the J call TRBJ2-2; 10 bases are shared with TRBD2. The trim removed 3 bases at V and 2 bases at J, leaving 12 bases unmatched. The CDR3 covers 19 residues. Germline lookup yields CDR1 LGHNA and CDR2 YSLEER. The CDR3 coding sequence is TGCGCCAGCAGCCATGTTCGGAGCGGGAGGGCCGCTAACACCGGGGAGCTGTTTTTT. It translates to CASSHVRSGRAANTGELFF.

This sequence joins TRBV28 and TRBJ1-3; the D gene is possibly TRBD1 (5 bases). The CDR3 sequence is 14 residues long. Germline assignment: CDR1 MDHEN and CDR2 SYDVKM. V lost 3 bases to trimming and J lost 2 bases, with 8 bases between them. CDR3 DNA: TGTGCCAGCAGTTTTTCGGGGGCTGGAAACACCATATATTTT. Protein product: CASSFSGAGNTIYF.

The chain combines TRBV4-3 with TRBJ1-3, with D perhaps TRBD1 (6 bases). The CDR3 spans 15 residues. CDR1 LGHNA and CDR2 YSLEER come from the germline V gene. V was trimmed by 4 bases and J by 0 bases, leaving 10 bases between them. The DNA for the CDR3 is TGCGCCAGCAGCCTCGGGACAACCTCTGGAAACACCATATATTTT. Protein: CASSLGTTSGNTIYF.

The chain carries TRBV18 and TRBJ1-3; perhaps TRBD1 as D (5 bases). CDR1 and CDR2 (germline): KGHSH, LQKENI. The CDR3 sequence is 15 residues long. V was clipped by 1 base and J by 0 bases, with 7 bases between them. The CDR3 loop reads CASSPQGLSGNTIYF. CDR3 coding DNA: TGTGCCAGCTCACCACAGGGACTCTCTGGAAACACCATATATTTT.

The chain recombines TRBV28 with TRBJ2-3; D possibly corresponds to TRBD1 (5 bases). This CDR3 region has 14 residues. Between the trimmed V and J ends, which lost 6 bases and 2 bases, there was a span of 12 bases. Germline-derived CDR1 and CDR2 are MDHEN and SYDVKM. In DNA, the CDR3 is TGTGCCAGCAGCTCGGACATCCCCACAGATACGCAGTATTTT. Encoded protein: CASSSDIPTDTQYF.

This clone has a handful of counts. The rearrangement uses TRBV24-1 and TRBJ2-2; D is possibly TRBD1 or TRBD2 (5 bases each). The V end lost 10 bases, the J end lost 4 bases, and 12 bases lay between the germline ends. In germline, CDR1 is KGHDR, CDR2 SFDVKD. CDR3 length: 13 residues. The CDR3 DNA sequence: TGTGCCACTCGGGACCGACTCACCGGGGAGCTGTTTTTT. As protein: CATRDRLTGELFF.

This chain uses TRBV12-3 or TRBV12-4 with TRBJ1-2; D unclear. Deletions cut 6 bases from V and 4 bases from J, with 12 bases between. This CDR3 has 13 amino acids. The CDR3 is CASSLDIPYGYTF. In DNA form, the CDR3 reads TGTGCCAGCAGCCTCGACATCCCCTATGGCTACACCTTC.

This clone appeared a single time. The chain has TRBV28 and TRBJ1-6; D unclear. V shed 6 bases and J shed 4 bases, with 7 bases lying between them. Looked up from germline, CDR1 is MDHEN and CDR2 is SYDVKM. The CDR3 is 13 amino acids. This CDR3 is CASRQPYNSPLHF. As DNA, the CDR3 is TGTGCCAGCAGGCAGCCATATAATTCACCCCTCCACTTT.

A word on this clone: The junction does not match germline at one end; this may be a read error. The rearrangement uses TRBV20-1 and TRBJ2-1; D gene unclear. Germline values: CDR1 DFQATT, CDR2 SNEGSKA (reference sequence). The CDR3 sequence is 12 residues long. Written as DNA, the CDR3 is TGCAGCGCTAGTCGGACCTACAATGAGCAGTTCTTC. Translating it yields CSASRTYNEQFF.

This chain links TRBV5-1 with TRBJ1-4, with TRBD1 identical over 8 bases. V was clipped by 3 bases and J by 2 bases; unmatched bases: 9. Germline V gene sequence: CDR1 SGHRS, CDR2 YFSETQ. CDR3 length equals 17 residues. CDR3 loop: CASSSGAGGWTNEKLFF. The CDR3 bases are TGCGCCAGCAGCTCCGGGGCAGGGGGCTGGACTAATGAAAAACTGTTTTTT.

The chain uses TRBV28 and TRBJ1-3; TRBD1 might be the D (5 bases). The CDR3 has 16 residues. Per germline, CDR1 MDHEN and CDR2 SYDVKM. Between the trimmed V and J ends, which lost 4 bases and 2 bases, there was a span of 15 bases. This CDR3 is CASSSTGTFAGNTIYF. The CDR3 bases are TGTGCCAGCAGTTCCACAGGAACCTTCGCTGGAAACACCATATATTTT.

CDR3 sequence: CSASTGTRYGYTF. CDR3 coding DNA: TGCAGTGCTAGTACAGGGACCCGCTATGGCTACACCTTC. The chain employs TRBV20-1 and TRBJ1-2, with D possibly being TRBD1 (6 bases). Per the germline V gene, CDR1 is DFQATT and CDR2 is SNEGSKA (reference sequence). The CDR3 length is 13 residues. Trimming removed 3 bases from V and 4 bases from J, with 12 bases in between.

J is TRBJ2-3 and V is TRBV5-1; TRBD2 agrees at 7 bases. This CDR3 is 15 amino acids long. CDR1 is SGHRS, CDR2 YFSETQ, per germline. V lost 4 bases and J lost 0; bases outside the gene matches: 5. The CDR3 spells CASSPSGHSTDTQYF. CDR3 nucleotide sequence: TGCGCCAGCAGCCCTAGCGGACATAGCACAGATACGCAGTATTTT.

This chain connects TRBV28 to TRBJ1-5, with 12 positions matching TRBD1. The CDR3 consists of 15 residues. Germline V gene sequence: CDR1 MDHEN, CDR2 SYDVKM. The V segment lost 3 bases and the J segment 7 bases; nucleotides outside the gene matches: 4. CDR3 sequence (DNA): TGTGCCAGCAGTTTGGGACAGGGGGCTAGGCAGCCCCAGCATTTT. Translated, it gives CASSLGQGARQPQHF.

V and J are TRBV3-1 (or the pseudogene TRBV3-2) and TRBJ2-7; 12 positions match TRBD1. Germline-derived CDR1 and CDR2 are LGHDT and YNNKEL (reference sequence). J was trimmed by 12 bases and V by 3 bases; bases with no gene match: 9. This CDR3 comprises 14 residues. The CDR3 DNA sequence: TGTGCCAGCAGCCACGCGGGGACAGGGGGCGCCCGGTACTTC. As protein: CASSHAGTGGARYF.

This clone is a singleton in its sample. The CDR3 DNA is TGTGCCAGCAGTTCAACTTCGGTGGGCCAATACTTC. It codes for CASSSTSVGQYF. The chain recombines TRBV6-6 with TRBJ2-7; no reliable D call. V lost 4 bases to trimming and J lost 13 bases, with 17 bases between them. This CDR3 spans 12 amino acids. The germline CDR1 and CDR2 sequences are MNHNY and SVGAGI (reference sequence).

The rearrangement uses TRBV7-2 and TRBJ1-6; D is perhaps TRBD1 (5 bases). CDR3 size: 14 residues. Germline V lookup: CDR1 SGHTA, CDR2 FQGNSA. V was trimmed by 5 bases and J by 15 bases, leaving 20 bases between them. CDR3 DNA: TGTGCCAGCAGCAACTACGGGACCGCCGATGTCCTCCACTTT. Its translation: CASSNYGTADVLHF.

This clone came up once. This chain uses TRBV5-1 with TRBJ2-3; 8 bases are shared with TRBD2. This CDR3 region has 14 residues. With V trimmed by 4 bases and J by 1 base, 2 bases remained unmatched. Per germline, CDR1 SGHRS and CDR2 YFSETQ. CDR3 sequence reads: CASSEAGGTDTQYF. The CDR3 bases are TGCGCCAGCAGCGAAGCGGGGGGCACAGATACGCAGTATTTT.

The V gene is TRBV19, the J gene TRBJ1-2, with 8 bases lining up with TRBD1. Germline CDR1 reads LNHDA; CDR2 reads SQIVND (reference sequence). Germline trimming cut 3 bases from V and 4 bases from J; bases unmatched to any gene: 7. The CDR3 totals 15 residues. Here the CDR3 reads CASSIQGAGLYGYTF. In DNA, the CDR3 is TGTGCCAGTAGTATTCAGGGGGCCGGTCTCTATGGCTACACCTTC.

The chain combines TRBV14 with TRBJ2-3, with a weak D call TRBD2 (5 bases). The V end was cut by 4 bases, the J end by 2 bases, with 13 bases between. CDR1 is SGHDN, CDR2 FVKESK, per germline. This CDR3 is built from 15 residues. In DNA, the CDR3 is TGTGCCAGCAGCCGCCCGGGGATAACCACAGATACGCAGTATTTT. Translated: CASSRPGITTDTQYF.

The V gene is TRBV6-5, the J gene TRBJ2-1, with 8 nucleotides matching TRBD1. V dropped 5 bases and J dropped 8; count of bases not matched to a gene: 8. The germline gives CDR1 MNHEY, CDR2 SVGAGI. The CDR3 sequence is 14 residues long. The CDR3 here is CASSLTGGMHEQFF. In DNA, the CDR3 is TGTGCCAGCAGTCTAACAGGGGGGATGCATGAGCAGTTCTTC.

This chain joins TRBV12-3 or TRBV12-4 and TRBJ2-1; D tentatively reads TRBD1 or TRBD2 (5 bases each). The CDR3 is 13 residues long. Trimming shortened V by 3 bases and J by 10 bases, and 13 bases separated the two germline ends. DNA for the CDR3: TGTGCCAGCAGTTTCCAGGGCCCGGGGGAGCAGTTCTTC. Protein sequence: CASSFQGPGEQFF.

V is TRBV2 and J is TRBJ2-3; 7 nucleotides match TRBD2. Germline-derived CDR1 and CDR2 are SNHLY and FYNNEI. The V segment lost 6 bases and the J segment 3 bases; nucleotides outside the gene matches: 0. CDR3 length: 12 residues. The CDR3 region has the DNA TGTGCCAGCAGGGGGGGGACAGATACGCAGTATTTT. As protein: CASRGGTDTQYF.